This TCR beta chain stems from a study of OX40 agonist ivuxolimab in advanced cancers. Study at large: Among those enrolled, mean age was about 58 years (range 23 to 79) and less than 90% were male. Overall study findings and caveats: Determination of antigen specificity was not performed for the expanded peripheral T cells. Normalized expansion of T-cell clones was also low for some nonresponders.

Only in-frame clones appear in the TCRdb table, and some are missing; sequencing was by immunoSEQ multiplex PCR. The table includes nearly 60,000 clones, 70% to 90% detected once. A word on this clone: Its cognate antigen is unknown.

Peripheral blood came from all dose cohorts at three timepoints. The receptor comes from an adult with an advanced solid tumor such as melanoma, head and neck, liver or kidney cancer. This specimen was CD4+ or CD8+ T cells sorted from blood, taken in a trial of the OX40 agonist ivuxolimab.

The CDR3 spells CASSSGTGTSTDTQYF. In DNA form, the CDR3 reads TGTGCCAGCAGCTCTGGGACTGGAACTAGCACAGATACGCAGTATTTT. J is TRBJ2-3 and V is TRBV7-2; D is perhaps TRBD2 (6 bases). V was pared by 4 bases and J by 0 bases, with 14 bases between. Germline V gene data show CDR1 as SGHTA and CDR2 as FQGNSA. The CDR3 length is 16 residues.